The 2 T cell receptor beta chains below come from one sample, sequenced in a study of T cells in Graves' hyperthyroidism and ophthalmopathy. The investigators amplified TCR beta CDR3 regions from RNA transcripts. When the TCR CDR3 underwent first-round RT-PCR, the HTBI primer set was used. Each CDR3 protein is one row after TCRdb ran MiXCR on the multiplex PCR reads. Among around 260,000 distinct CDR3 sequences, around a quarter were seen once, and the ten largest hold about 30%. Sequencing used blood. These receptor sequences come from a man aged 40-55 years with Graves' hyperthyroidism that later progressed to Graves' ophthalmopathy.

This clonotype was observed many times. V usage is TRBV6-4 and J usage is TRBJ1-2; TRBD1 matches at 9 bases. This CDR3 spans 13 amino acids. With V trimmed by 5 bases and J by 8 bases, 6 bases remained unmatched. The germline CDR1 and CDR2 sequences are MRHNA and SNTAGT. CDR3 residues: CASSSGTGKGYTF. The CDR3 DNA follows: TGTGCCAGCAGTTCCGGGACAGGGAAGGGCTACACCTTC.

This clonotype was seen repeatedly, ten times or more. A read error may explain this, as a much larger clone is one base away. CDR3 DNA: TGTGCCAGCTCCAAGACAGTGTACCAAGAGACCCAGTACTTC. This codes for CASSKTVYQETQYF. This chain uses TRBV27 with TRBJ2-5, with D tentatively TRBD1 (5 bases). In germline, CDR1 is MNHEY, CDR2 SMNVEV (reference sequence). The CDR3 is 14 residues long. V lost 8 bases and J lost 0, with 13 bases in between.